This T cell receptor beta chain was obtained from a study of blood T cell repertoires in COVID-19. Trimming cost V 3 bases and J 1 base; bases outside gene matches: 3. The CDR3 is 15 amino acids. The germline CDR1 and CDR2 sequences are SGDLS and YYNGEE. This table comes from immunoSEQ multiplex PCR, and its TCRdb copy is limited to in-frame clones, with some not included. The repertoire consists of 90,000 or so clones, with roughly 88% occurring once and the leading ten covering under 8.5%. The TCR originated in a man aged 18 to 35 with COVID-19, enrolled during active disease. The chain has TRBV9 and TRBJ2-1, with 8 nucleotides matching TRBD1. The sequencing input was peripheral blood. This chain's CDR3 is CASSGRDRSYNEQFF. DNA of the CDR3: TGTGCCAGCAGCGGCCGGGACAGGTCCTACAATGAGCAGTTCTTC.